One sample yielded the 28 T cell receptor beta chains listed below, sequenced in a study of neurological immune-mediated disorders (dated by TCRdb to between 2019 and 2020). Per the publication, the time point label means: longitudinal time-point 1 (baseline). The library was prepared using 5' RACE. TCRdb shows the sequencer as Illumina HiSeq 2500. The raw public reads went through TCRdb reprocessing: fastp at Q25, MiXCR clone calling, in-frame beta chains kept. Rows are unified per CDR3 protein, each entry keeping the most common DNA and genes. The sample includes about 49,000 distinct CDR3 sequences, with 9% to 10% observed a single time. The top ten constitute 1.5% to 2% of the sample. The material sequenced was PBMCs. The receptors were gathered from a woman in her thirties or forties in good health.

This clonotype has at least ten counts. The rearrangement joins TRBV5-1 to TRBJ2-7; 9 nucleotides match TRBD1. Looked up from germline, CDR1 is SGHRS and CDR2 is YFSETQ. This CDR3 is 14 amino acids long. V gave up 4 bases and J gave up 6 bases; unmatched junction bases: 8. The CDR3 DNA follows: TGCGCCAGCAGCGGTCCCGGGACAGGGAGCGAGCAGTACTTC. Its protein product is CASSGPGTGSEQYF.

This clonotype has at least ten counts. The chain employs TRBV5-1 and TRBJ1-1, with unresolved D. The CDR3 extends over 14 amino acids. Trimming shortened V by 0 bases and J by 3 bases, and 9 bases separated the two germline ends. Germline loops: CDR1 SGHRS, CDR2 YFSETQ. The CDR3 region has the DNA TGCGCCAGCAGCTTGGCCGGCAGGTACACTGAAGCTTTCTTT. Translating gives CASSLAGRYTEAFF.

With respect to this clonotype: A read error may produce the germline difference seen at one junction end. This chain connects TRBV3-1 to TRBJ2-2; the D gene could be TRBD1 or TRBD2 (6 bases each). The V gene's germline CDR1 is LGHDT and CDR2 YNNKEL (reference sequence). The CDR3 covers 16 residues. The chain's CDR3 is CAISPRGPGGRGELFF. The CDR3 DNA is TGTGCCATCAGCCCCCGAGGTCCCGGGGGCCGCGGGGAGCTGTTTTTT.

This clonotype was seen at least ten times. J is TRBJ2-3 and V is TRBV2; D tentatively fits TRBD1 or TRBD2 (5 bases each). Germline loops: CDR1 SNHLY, CDR2 FYNNEI. V lost 7 bases to trimming and J lost 0 bases, with 11 bases between them. The CDR3 is 14 residues long. The CDR3 is CASTGTLSTDTQYF. CDR3 nucleotide sequence: TGTGCCAGCACCGGGACCCTAAGCACAGATACGCAGTATTTT. The variable domain in full, completed from reference TRBV2 and TRBJ2-3, reads EPEVTQTPSHQVTQMGQEVILRCVPISNHLYFYWYRQILGQKVEFLVSFYNNEISEKSEIFDDQFSVERPDGSNFTLKIRSTKLEDSAMYFCASTGTLSTDTQYFGPGTRLTVL.

This clonotype was observed many times. Germline and junction disagree at one end, which may indicate a read error. The chain combines TRBV4-3 with TRBJ2-5, with 7 bases lining up with TRBD2. CDR1 and CDR2 from the germline V gene are LGHNA and YSLEER. The length of the CDR3 is 16 residues. CDR3 DNA: TGCGCCAGCAGCCAAGATGAGGGTACGTCTAGCGGTCCATTGGACTTC. Encoded protein: CASSQDEGTSSGPLDF.

Concerning this clonotype itself: This may be a read error, as it is one base from a much larger clone. The V gene is TRBV15, the J gene TRBJ1-1, with no clear D. This CDR3 is built from 13 residues. Germline CDR1 and CDR2: LNHNV and YYDKDF (reference sequence). The CDR3 loop reads CVTSRDKGLQAFF. DNA of the CDR3: TGTGTCACCAGCAGAGATAAGGGTCTCCAGGCTTTCTTT.

In DNA, the CDR3 is TGCAGTGCCCCTAGCAGGGGGTATGAAAAACTGTTTTTT. It yields the protein CSAPSRGYEKLFF. The chain has TRBV20-1 and TRBJ1-4; 7 bases fit TRBD1. This CDR3 comprises 13 residues. The ends lost 6 bases at V and 6 bases at J; junction bases unmatched: 7. The germline V gene has CDR1 DFQATT and CDR2 SNEGSKA (reference sequence).

This clonotype was detected many times. CDR3 sequence (DNA): TGTGCCAGCAGGACAGGGGGCGTTGGGAGCTATGGCTACACCTTC. Translating it yields CASRTGGVGSYGYTF. The V gene is TRBV6-6, the J gene TRBJ1-2, with TRBD1 identical over 10 bases. Per germline, CDR1 MNHNY and CDR2 SVGAGI (reference sequence). This CDR3 comprises 15 residues. Losses at the gene ends were 6 bases for V and 4 bases for J; bases not matched to a gene: 8.

A word on this clonotype: Compared with germline, one end of the junction differs, possibly owing to a read error. This CDR3 reads CASSVMGLFYNEEFF. CDR3 DNA: TGTGCCAGCAGTGTTATGGGACTCTTCTATAATGAGGAGTTCTTC. V is TRBV12-3 or TRBV12-4 and J is TRBJ2-1; tentative D call: TRBD2 (6 bases). This CDR3 comprises 15 residues.

This clonotype has a count of ten or more. DNA of the CDR3: TGCAGCGTTGAAGGGACTAGCGGGAGGGCCAGGGGTGAGCAGTTCTTC. Protein sequence: CSVEGTSGRARGEQFF. V and J are TRBV29-1 and TRBJ2-1; 15 bases map to TRBD2. This CDR3 has 16 amino acids. Germline lookup yields CDR1 SQVTM and CDR2 ANQGSEA. Trimming at V came to 1 base and at J to 9 bases, leaving 7 bases not matched to a gene.

This clonotype was recorded many times. This rearrangement joins TRBV10-3 to TRBJ2-1, with D possibly called TRBD1 or TRBD2 (5 bases each). V shed 0 bases and J shed 10 bases, with 10 bases lying between them. CDR1 is ENHRY and CDR2 is SYGVKD in the germline V gene. This CDR3 has 13 amino acids. CDR3 DNA sequence: TGTGCCATCAGTGAGTCCCCGGGACCCGAGCAGTTCTTC. It encodes CAISESPGPEQFF.

This clonotype was recorded at least ten times. J is TRBJ2-1 and V is TRBV29-1; D uncertain. The CDR3 has 13 residues. Germline V gene sequence: CDR1 SQVTM, CDR2 ANQGSEA. With 6 bases removed from V and 2 bases from J, the gap between germline ends came to 11 bases. CDR3 sequence reads: CSVAHGTYNEQFF. In DNA, the CDR3 is TGCAGCGTCGCCCATGGTACCTACAATGAGCAGTTCTTC.

This clonotype has ten or more counts. The V gene is TRBV6-2 or TRBV6-3, the J gene TRBJ1-2; weak D call: TRBD1 (5 bases). Germline V gene lookup returns CDR1 MNHEY and CDR2 SVGEGT. The CDR3 consists of 17 residues. V dropped 2 bases and J dropped 5 bases, with 21 bases sitting between them. CDR3 residues: CASSYDGSQLQVYGYTF. CDR3 sequence (DNA): TGTGCCAGCAGTTACGATGGATCCCAGTTACAGGTGTATGGCTACACCTTC.

This clonotype was observed many times. This chain links TRBV5-5 with TRBJ2-6; D remains unclear. The V end lost 3 bases, the J end lost 0 bases, and 7 bases lay between the germline ends. CDR1 and CDR2 (germline): SGHKS, YYEKEE (reference sequence). The CDR3 is 15 amino acids. CDR3 sequence reads: CASSSRLSGANVLTF. In nucleotides, the CDR3 is TGTGCCAGCAGCTCACGGCTCTCTGGGGCCAACGTCCTGACTTTC.

This clonotype was counted many times. The V gene is TRBV6-2 or TRBV6-3, the J gene TRBJ1-2, with 9 bases identical to TRBD1. Trimming removed 5 bases from V and 4 bases from J; junction bases left unmatched: 5. The germline V gene has CDR1 MNHEY and CDR2 SVGEGT. The CDR3 consists of 14 residues. The CDR3 DNA reads TGTGCCAGCAGTGATACGACAGGGGGCTATGGCTACACCTTC. The encoded protein is CASSDTTGGYGYTF.

This clonotype was seen ten or more times. The CDR3: CASSFESSGRGINEQFF. For the CDR3, the DNA is TGTGCCAGCAGTTTCGAGTCTAGCGGGAGAGGAATAAATGAGCAGTTCTTC. The V and J genes are TRBV12-3 or TRBV12-4 and TRBJ2-1; 10 bases are shared with TRBD2. The junction had 12 bases not matched to a gene; V was cut back by 3 bases and J by 7 bases. This CDR3 has 17 amino acids.

Many counts were recorded for this clonotype. The chain has TRBV25-1 and TRBJ2-7; 8 bases map to TRBD1. The trim removed 1 base at V and 3 bases at J, leaving 8 bases unmatched. In germline, CDR1 is MGHDK, CDR2 SYGVNS. The CDR3 covers 16 residues. CDR3 region: CASSESRGLSFYEQYF. DNA of the CDR3: TGTGCCAGCAGTGAATCCAGGGGGCTAAGTTTCTACGAGCAGTACTTC.

This clonotype was detected ten times or more. This rearrangement joins TRBV5-1 to TRBJ2-7; the match to TRBD2 covers 7 bases. After removal of 5 bases from V and 3 bases from J, the junction contained 2 bases not matched to a gene. The germline V gene encodes CDR1 SGHRS and CDR2 YFSETQ. This CDR3 contains 12 residues. This CDR3 is CASSGGDYEQYF. CDR3 DNA: TGCGCCAGCAGTGGGGGGGACTACGAGCAGTACTTC.

This clonotype was observed many times. This chain links TRBV27 with TRBJ2-1, with 12 positions matching TRBD2. Germline CDR1 is MNHEY and CDR2 is SMNVEV (reference sequence). CDR3 length equals 15 residues. The junction had 3 bases not matched to a gene; V was cut back by 2 bases and J by 7 bases. The CDR3: CASSLRLAGVNEQFF. In DNA form, the CDR3 reads TGTGCCAGCAGTTTACGACTAGCGGGAGTGAATGAGCAGTTCTTC.

To note about this clonotype: The junction departs from the called germline gene at one end, perhaps through a read error. The J gene is TRBJ2-7, the V gene TRBV4-3; TRBD2 matches at 7 bases. This CDR3 is built from 16 residues. Germline V gene sequence: CDR1 LGHNA, CDR2 YSLEER. The CDR3 loop is CDSSQEYGRPAYDQYF. For the CDR3, the DNA is TGCGACAGCAGCCAAGAGTACGGGAGGCCCGCCTACGATCAGTACTTC.

In this sample, this clonotype turned up many times. V gene TRBV12-3 or TRBV12-4 combines with J gene TRBJ2-7; TRBD1 aligns across 10 bases. CDR3 length equals 15 residues. Losses at the gene ends were 6 bases for V and 5 bases for J; bases not matched to a gene: 10. Written as DNA, the CDR3 is TGTGCCAGCAGCGACTCGGGACAGGGGCTCCACGAGCAGTACTTC. Its translation is CASSDSGQGLHEQYF.

This clonotype was seen repeatedly, ten times or more. The rearrangement joins TRBV14 to TRBJ2-7; 8 bases match TRBD2. With 2 bases clipped from V and 5 bases from J, the junction kept 14 bases outside the gene matches. CDR3 size: 17 residues. The germline V gene has CDR1 SGHDN and CDR2 FVKESK. CDR3 sequence (DNA): TGTGCCAGCAGCCAAAGGGCTAGCGGGCGCAAAAGGGACGAGCAGTACTTC. Residues: CASSQRASGRKRDEQYF. Full variable domain (remainder filled in from reference TRBV14 and TRBJ2-7): EAGVTQFPSHSVIEKGQTVTLRCDPISGHDNLYWYRRVMGKEIKFLLHFVKESKQDESGMPNNRFLAERTGGTYSTLKVQPAELEDSGVYFCASSQRASGRKRDEQYFGPGTRLTVT.

The sample holds a few counts of this clonotype. Germline is not matched at one junction end, which may reflect a read error. The chain couples TRBV3-1 to TRBJ2-1; D call uncertain. CDR1 and CDR2 (germline): LGHDT, YNNKEL (reference sequence). The CDR3 is 12 amino acids. CDR3 region: CASSHLSNEHFF. As DNA, the CDR3 is TGTGCCAGCAGCCACTTGTCGAATGAGCACTTCTTC.

This clonotype was recorded many times. V is TRBV5-1 and J is TRBJ2-7; 7 bases map to TRBD1. Germline loops: CDR1 SGHRS, CDR2 YFSETQ. The V and J ends lost 2 bases and 3 bases, in that order; junction bases with no gene match: 2. The CDR3 is 13 amino acids. For the CDR3, the DNA is TGCGCCAGCAGCTTCGGACAGGACTACGAGCAGTACTTC. Its translation: CASSFGQDYEQYF.

The rearrangement uses TRBV7-2 and TRBJ2-5; 7 nucleotides agree with TRBD2. Unmatched junction bases numbered 13, after V lost 4 bases and J lost 5 bases. The germline CDR1 and CDR2 sequences are SGHTA and FQGNSA. The CDR3 totals 16 residues. The CDR3 region is CASSSSLAGGRETQYF. The CDR3 DNA is TGTGCCAGCAGCTCCTCATTAGCGGGTGGTAGGGAGACCCAGTACTTC.

This clonotype was counted at least ten times. The chain has TRBV5-1 and TRBJ2-3; D is ambiguous. The germline CDR1 and CDR2 sequences are SGHRS and YFSETQ. Trimming removed 0 bases at V and 3 bases at J, with 8 bases between. This CDR3 is 14 amino acids long. The CDR3 DNA sequence: TGCGCCAGCAGCTTGGGGCCAGATACAGATACGCAGTATTTT. It specifies CASSLGPDTDTQYF.

This clonotype was observed many times. The chain combines TRBV27 with TRBJ1-2; D remains ambiguous. V was trimmed by 2 bases and J by 4 bases, leaving 8 bases between them. The CDR3 is 13 residues long. CDR1 and CDR2 (germline): MNHEY, SMNVEV (reference sequence). The CDR3 reads CASSLSASYGYTF. CDR3 DNA sequence: TGTGCCAGCAGTTTAAGCGCGAGCTATGGCTACACCTTC.

This clonotype has a count of ten or more. The chain joins TRBV18 to TRBJ1-1, with TRBD1 identical over 7 bases. CDR1 and CDR2 (germline): KGHSH, LQKENI. J was trimmed by 0 bases and V by 3 bases; bases with no gene match: 7. This CDR3 has 16 residues. The CDR3 sequence: CASSPQGGELNTEAFF. CDR3 in DNA: TGTGCCAGCTCACCCCAGGGGGGAGAACTGAACACTGAAGCTTTCTTT.